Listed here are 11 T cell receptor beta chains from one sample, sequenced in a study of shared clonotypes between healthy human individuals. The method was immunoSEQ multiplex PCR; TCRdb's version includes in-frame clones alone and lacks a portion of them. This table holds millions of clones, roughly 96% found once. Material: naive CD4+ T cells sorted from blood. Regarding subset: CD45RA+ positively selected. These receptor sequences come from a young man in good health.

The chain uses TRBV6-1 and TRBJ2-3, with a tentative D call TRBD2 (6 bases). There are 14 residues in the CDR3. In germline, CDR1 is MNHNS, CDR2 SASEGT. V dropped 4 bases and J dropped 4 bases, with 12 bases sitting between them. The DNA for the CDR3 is TGTGCCAGCAGTGGCGGGACCGCGCCAGATACGCAGTATTTT. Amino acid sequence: CASSGGTAPDTQYF.

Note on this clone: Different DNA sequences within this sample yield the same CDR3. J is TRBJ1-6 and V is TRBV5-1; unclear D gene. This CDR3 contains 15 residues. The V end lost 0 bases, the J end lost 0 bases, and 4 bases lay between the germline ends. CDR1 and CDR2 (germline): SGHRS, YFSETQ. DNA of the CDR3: TGCGCCAGCAGCTTGGCCAGCTCCTATAATTCACCCCTCCACTTT. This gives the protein CASSLASSYNSPLHF.

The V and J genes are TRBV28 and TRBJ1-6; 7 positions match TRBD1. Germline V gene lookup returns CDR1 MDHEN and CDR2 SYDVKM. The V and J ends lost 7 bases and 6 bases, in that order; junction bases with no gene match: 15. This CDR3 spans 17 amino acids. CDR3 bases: TGTGCCAGCACGCCGTCGAGACAGGGAGTGTTTAATTCACCCCTCCACTTT. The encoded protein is CASTPSRQGVFNSPLHF.

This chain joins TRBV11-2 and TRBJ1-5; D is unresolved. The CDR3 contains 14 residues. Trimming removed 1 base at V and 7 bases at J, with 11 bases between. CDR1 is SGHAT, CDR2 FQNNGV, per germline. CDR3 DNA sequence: TGTGCCAGCAGCTTAGGGACCTCGACACAGCCCCAGCATTTT. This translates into CASSLGTSTQPQHF.

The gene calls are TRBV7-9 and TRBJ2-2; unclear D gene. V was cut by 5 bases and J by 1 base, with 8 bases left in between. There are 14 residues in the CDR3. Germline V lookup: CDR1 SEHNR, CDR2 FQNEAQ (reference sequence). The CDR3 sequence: CASSVTGNTGELFF. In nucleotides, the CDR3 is TGTGCCAGCAGCGTGACCGGGAACACCGGGGAGCTGTTTTTT.

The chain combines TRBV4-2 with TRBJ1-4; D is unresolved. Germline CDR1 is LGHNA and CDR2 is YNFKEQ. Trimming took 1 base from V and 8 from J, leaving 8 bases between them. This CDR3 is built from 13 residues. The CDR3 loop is CASSQGDQEKLFF. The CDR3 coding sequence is TGTGCCAGCAGCCAAGGAGACCAAGAAAAACTGTTTTTT.

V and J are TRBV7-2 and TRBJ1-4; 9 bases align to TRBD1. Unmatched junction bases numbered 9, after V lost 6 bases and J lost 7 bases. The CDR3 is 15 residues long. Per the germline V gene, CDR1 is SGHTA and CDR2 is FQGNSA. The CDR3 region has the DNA TGTGCCAGCAGACTCGATAGGACAGGGGTTGAAAAACTGTTTTTT. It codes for CASRLDRTGVEKLFF.

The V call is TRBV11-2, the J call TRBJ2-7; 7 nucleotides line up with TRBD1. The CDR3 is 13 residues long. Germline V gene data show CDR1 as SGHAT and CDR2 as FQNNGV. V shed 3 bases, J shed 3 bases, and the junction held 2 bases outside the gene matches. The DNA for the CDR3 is TGTGCCAGCAGCTTGACAGGGCACTACGAGCAGTACTTC. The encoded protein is CASSLTGHYEQYF.

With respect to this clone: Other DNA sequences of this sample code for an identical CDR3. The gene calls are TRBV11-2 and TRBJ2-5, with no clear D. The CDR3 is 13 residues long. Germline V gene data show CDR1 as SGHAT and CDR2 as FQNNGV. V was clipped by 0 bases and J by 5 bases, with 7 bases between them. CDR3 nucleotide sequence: TGTGCCAGCAGCTTAGATTTGGGCGAGACCCAGTACTTC. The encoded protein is CASSLDLGETQYF.

CDR3 DNA: TGTGCCAGCAGCTCGGGACAGAAGTCCACTGAAGCTTTCTTT. Encoded protein: CASSSGQKSTEAFF. The V and J genes are TRBV13 and TRBJ1-1, with TRBD1 matching 7 bases. CDR3 size: 14 residues. After removal of 4 bases from V and 4 bases from J, the junction contained 6 bases not matched to a gene. Germline CDR1 PRHDT, CDR2 FYEKMQ (reference sequence).

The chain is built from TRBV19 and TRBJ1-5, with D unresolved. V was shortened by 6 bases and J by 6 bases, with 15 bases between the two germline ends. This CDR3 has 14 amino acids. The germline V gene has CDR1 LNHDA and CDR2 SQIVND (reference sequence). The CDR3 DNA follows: TGTGCCAGTAGCCAGGAAGGGTTCGGTCAGCCCCAGCATTTT. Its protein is CASSQEGFGQPQHF.